The 21 T cell receptor beta chains listed next were all sequenced from one sample in a study of blood T cell repertoires in COVID-19. The protocol was immunoSEQ multiplex PCR, while the TCRdb copy is restricted to in-frame clones and leaves out a portion. The sample lists 130,000 or so clones, more than 75% occurring once. The sequenced material came from peripheral blood. All receptors come from a man between 65 and 80 years old with active COVID-19.

The chain is built from TRBV7-2 and TRBJ2-5; D is unclear. The CDR3 is made up of 13 amino acids. The V gene lost 5 bases and the J gene lost 4 bases, with 11 bases spanning the gap. Looked up from germline, CDR1 is SGHTA and CDR2 is FQGNSA. Here the CDR3 reads CASSPYLSETQYF. The CDR3 DNA reads TGTGCCAGCAGCCCCTATTTGTCAGAGACCCAGTACTTC. Based on the CDR3 plus reference TRBV7-2 and TRBJ2-5, the full variable domain is GAGVSQSPSNKVTEKGKDVELRCDPISGHTALYWYRQSLGQGLEFLIYFQGNSAPDKSGLPSDRFSAERTGGSVSTLTIQRTQQEDSAVYLCASSPYLSETQYFGPGTRLLVL.

The chain is built from TRBV28 and TRBJ1-5; D is unresolved. The CDR3 runs to 13 residues. V was shortened by 5 bases and J by 4 bases, with 9 bases between the two germline ends. Germline CDR1 MDHEN, CDR2 SYDVKM. This chain's CDR3 is CASSLTLNQPQHF. DNA of the CDR3: TGTGCCAGCAGTCTGACATTGAATCAGCCCCAGCATTTT.

The CDR3 sequence is CASSENPAGGRANVLTF. The CDR3 DNA follows: TGTGCCAGCAGTGAAAACCCTGCCGGAGGGCGGGCCAACGTCCTGACTTTC. This sequence joins TRBV2 and TRBJ2-6, with a possible D match to TRBD2 (6 bases). The CDR3 is 17 amino acids. The germline V and J ends were trimmed by 2 bases and 5 bases, with 16 bases remaining between them. CDR1 and CDR2 (germline): SNHLY, FYNNEI. The full variable domain, in which reference TRBV2 and TRBJ2-6 provide the parts outside the CDR3, is EPEVTQTPSHQVTQMGQEVILRCVPISNHLYFYWYRQILGQKVEFLVSFYNNEISEKSEIFDDQFSVERPDGSNFTLKIRSTKLEDSAMYFCASSENPAGGRANVLTFGAGSRLTVL.

The V and J genes are TRBV7-2 and TRBJ2-1; 16 bases are shared with TRBD2. The CDR3 loop spans 15 amino acids. Trimming removed 3 bases from V and 8 bases from J; junction bases left unmatched: 1. Germline V gene lookup returns CDR1 SGHTA and CDR2 FQGNSA. The CDR3: CASSLGLAGGDEQFF. The CDR3 nucleotides are TGTGCCAGCAGCTTGGGACTAGCGGGAGGGGATGAGCAGTTCTTC.

J is TRBJ1-4 and V is TRBV9; D is perhaps TRBD1 (6 bases). The CDR3 has 14 residues. The germline CDR1 and CDR2 sequences are SGDLS and YYNGEE. Trimming took 4 bases from V and 7 from J, leaving 14 bases between them. The DNA for the CDR3 is TGTGCCAGCAGCCGCGGGGGCCCTTCTGAAAAACTGTTTTTT. This translates into CASSRGGPSEKLFF.

This clone was counted once. The rearrangement joins TRBV27 to TRBJ2-7; TRBD1 matches at 9 bases. Germline loops: CDR1 MNHEY, CDR2 SMNVEV (reference sequence). Trimming at V came to 5 bases and at J to 3 bases, leaving 8 bases not matched to a gene. This CDR3 has 15 residues. The CDR3: CASSVYGDRVYEQYF. The CDR3 DNA is TGTGCCAGCAGTGTATACGGGGACAGGGTCTACGAGCAGTACTTC.

The chain is built from TRBV3-1 (or the pseudogene TRBV3-2) and TRBJ1-3; no clear D. This CDR3 comprises 14 residues. Germline V gene data show CDR1 as LGHDT and CDR2 as YNNKEL (reference sequence). Trimming cost V 0 bases and J 0 bases, with 3 bases left between them. The CDR3 sequence: CASSQDLSGNTIYF. The CDR3 DNA follows: TGTGCCAGCAGCCAAGATCTCTCTGGAAACACCATATATTTT.

This chain uses TRBV4-3 with TRBJ2-3, with D perhaps TRBD2 (6 bases). Trimming removed 0 bases at V and 5 bases at J, with 9 bases between. The germline V gene has CDR1 LGHNA and CDR2 YSLEER. The CDR3 is 14 amino acids. The CDR3 DNA sequence: TGCGCCAGCAGCCAAGAGGCGGGAATAGATACGCAGTATTTT. It translates to CASSQEAGIDTQYF.

The V gene is TRBV30, the J gene TRBJ1-2; TRBD1 agrees at 7 bases. The germline gives CDR1 GTSNPN, CDR2 SVGIG (reference sequence). The ends lost 3 bases at V and 2 bases at J; junction bases unmatched: 3. The CDR3 has 13 residues. The CDR3 DNA follows: TGTGCCTGGAGCCCGGGACAGAACTATGGCTACACCTTC. It yields the protein CAWSPGQNYGYTF.

The V gene is TRBV11-3, the J gene TRBJ1-5; D is possibly TRBD1 (5 bases). Trimming removed 1 base at V and 4 bases at J, with 8 bases between. The CDR3 consists of 14 residues. CDR1 SGHNT and CDR2 YENEEA come from the germline V gene. Here the CDR3 reads CASSLVRDNQPQHF. The DNA of the CDR3 is TGTGCCAGCAGCTTAGTCAGGGATAATCAGCCCCAGCATTTT.

The chain recombines TRBV19 with TRBJ2-5, with D possibly TRBD1 on 7 matching bases. The germline V and J ends were trimmed by 8 bases and 2 bases, with 12 bases remaining between them. Germline lookup yields CDR1 LNHDA and CDR2 SQIVND (reference sequence). This CDR3 is built from 13 residues. CDR3 sequence: CASGAGGQETQYF. The CDR3 DNA reads TGTGCCAGTGGGGCAGGGGGGCAAGAGACCCAGTACTTC.

The chain uses TRBV3-1 (or the pseudogene TRBV3-2) and TRBJ1-6, with D possibly matching TRBD1 (6 bases). Trimming cost V 4 bases and J 3 bases, with 19 bases left between them. This CDR3 comprises 18 residues. Germline V gene data show CDR1 as LGHDT and CDR2 as YNNKEL (reference sequence). The DNA for the CDR3 is TGTGCCAGCAGCCCCCAAGGGGGGGACCCCTTCTATAATTCACCCCTCCACTTT. Amino acid sequence: CASSPQGGDPFYNSPLHF.

The chain recombines TRBV28 with TRBJ1-1; no clear D. The CDR3 totals 11 residues. The germline V gene has CDR1 MDHEN and CDR2 SYDVKM. Trimming left V 2 bases short and J 6 bases short, with 4 bases between. CDR3: CASSLGAEAFF. CDR3 coding DNA: TGTGCCAGCAGTTTAGGAGCTGAAGCTTTCTTT.

This chain connects TRBV4-3 to TRBJ2-7; a weak D match, TRBD1 (5 bases). The germline V gene encodes CDR1 LGHNA and CDR2 YSLEER. The CDR3 extends over 13 amino acids. Trimming shortened V by 4 bases and J by 0 bases, and 7 bases separated the two germline ends. CDR3 region: CASSPDTSYEQYF. CDR3 in DNA: TGCGCCAGCAGCCCGGACACCTCCTACGAGCAGTACTTC.

The sample holds a few counts of this clone. The genes are TRBV28 and TRBJ1-1, with no clear D. The CDR3 spans 12 residues. Germline loops: CDR1 MDHEN, CDR2 SYDVKM. Trimming stripped 6 bases from V and 2 bases from J, with 7 bases between. CDR3 protein: CASSAGNTEAFF. The CDR3 DNA sequence: TGTGCCAGCAGCGCAGGAAACACTGAAGCTTTCTTT.

A single count supports this clone. This chain uses TRBV7-3 with TRBJ2-3; 9 bases are a match to TRBD1. Losses at the gene ends were 2 bases for V and 1 base for J; bases not matched to a gene: 4. The germline gives CDR1 SGHTA, CDR2 FQGTGA. The CDR3 has 16 residues. CDR3 nucleotide sequence: TGTGCCAGCAGCTTAGGAGACAGGGGGGGCACAGATACGCAGTATTTT. Its translation is CASSLGDRGGTDTQYF.

About this clone itself: This sample includes further DNA sequences coding for the same CDR3. V is TRBV20-1 and J is TRBJ2-7; 12 bases agree with TRBD1. The CDR3 length is 17 residues. The ends lost 5 bases at V and 5 bases at J; junction bases unmatched: 16. Germline V gene data show CDR1 as DFQATT and CDR2 as SNEGSKA (reference sequence). Here the CDR3 reads CSAGGARGQGAQHEQYF. The CDR3 region has the DNA TGCAGTGCTGGTGGGGCCCGGGGACAGGGGGCGCAACACGAGCAGTACTTC.

The chain carries TRBV9 and TRBJ2-1; TRBD2 matches at 14 bases. The CDR3 extends over 20 amino acids. V was pared by 0 bases and J by 3 bases, with 11 bases of the junction left unmatched. CDR1 is SGDLS, CDR2 YYNGEE, per germline. The CDR3 protein is CASSVEGGTSGRDSYNEQFF. The CDR3 DNA sequence: TGTGCCAGCAGCGTAGAGGGGGGGACTAGCGGGAGAGACAGCTACAATGAGCAGTTCTTC.

The V call is TRBV5-1, the J call TRBJ2-5, with 11 bases fitting TRBD2. Germline values: CDR1 SGHRS, CDR2 YFSETQ. The CDR3 is 16 residues long. Trimming at V came to 4 bases and at J to 5 bases, leaving 10 bases not matched to a gene. CDR3 DNA sequence: TGCGCCAGCAGCGGAGTAGCGGGAGGGCCGGGCGAGACCCAGTACTTC. It yields the protein CASSGVAGGPGETQYF. Full variable domain (missing parts from reference TRBV5-1 and TRBJ2-5): KAGVTQTPRYLIKTRGQQVTLSCSPISGHRSVSWYQQTPGQGLQFLFEYFSETQRNKGNFPGRFSGRQFSNSRSEMNVSTLELGDSALYLCASSGVAGGPGETQYFGPGTRLLVL.

This chain connects TRBV7-9 to TRBJ2-1, with D unresolved. The germline V gene has CDR1 SEHNR and CDR2 FQNEAQ (reference sequence). The CDR3 contains 14 residues. Trimming removed 1 base at V and 3 bases at J, with 7 bases between. The CDR3 here is CASSLGSDYNEQFF. For the CDR3, the DNA is TGTGCCAGCAGCTTAGGGAGCGACTACAATGAGCAGTTCTTC.

The chain links TRBV4-2 to TRBJ2-5; 14 bases are shared with TRBD2. The CDR3 runs 17 residues. Germline loops: CDR1 LGHNA, CDR2 YNFKEQ. V dropped 0 bases and J dropped 11; count of bases not matched to a gene: 11. CDR3 coding DNA: TGTGCCAGCAGCCAAGATATGGGACTAGCGGGAGAAAGGGAGCAGTACTTC. Its translation is CASSQDMGLAGEREQYF.